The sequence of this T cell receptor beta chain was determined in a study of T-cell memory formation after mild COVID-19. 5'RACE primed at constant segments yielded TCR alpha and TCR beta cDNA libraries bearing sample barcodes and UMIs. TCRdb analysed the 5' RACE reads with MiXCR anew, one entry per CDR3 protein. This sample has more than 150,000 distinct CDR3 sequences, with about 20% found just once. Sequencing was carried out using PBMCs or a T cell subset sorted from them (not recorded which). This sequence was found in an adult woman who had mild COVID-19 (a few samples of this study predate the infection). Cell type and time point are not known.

CDR3 region: CSYTIQLAGTLADTQYF. DNA of the CDR3: TGCAGCTATACAATTCAACTAGCGGGGACCCTGGCAGATACGCAGTATTTT. V is TRBV29-1 and J is TRBJ2-3, with 10 bases that match TRBD2. The CDR3 has 17 residues. Trimming at V came to 8 bases and at J to 4 bases, leaving 18 bases not matched to a gene. CDR1 and CDR2 from the germline V gene are SQVTM and ANQGSEA.